This TCR beta chain was retrieved from a study of T cells in Graves' hyperthyroidism and ophthalmopathy. RNA transcripts yielded amplified TCR beta CDR3 regions. In the first-round RT-PCR of the TCR CDR3, the HTBI primer set was used. TCRdb used MiXCR to reprocess the multiplex PCR reads, holding one entry per CDR3 protein. Among 370,000 or so distinct CDR3 sequences listed, roughly 13% were seen once. General study points: Through a model of 13 V-J features, ophthalmopathy was separated from stable hyperthyroidism.

In germline, CDR1 is LGHDT, CDR2 YNNKEL (reference sequence). Trimming pared 4 bases from V and 15 bases from J, leaving 19 bases between. The CDR3 contains 13 residues. With a duration under 2 months, the hyperthyroidism was newly diagnosed in patients aged 18 to 65. Researchers barred patients who had uncontrolled infection, other autoimmune disease, pregnancy or lactation. Note on this clonotype: The target antigen is unknown.

Sequencing was performed on blood. This receptor was taken from a man under 40 with Graves' hyperthyroidism that later progressed to Graves' ophthalmopathy. The V call is TRBV3-1, the J call TRBJ2-1; D is unresolved. The chain's CDR3 is CASSPLKDHSRFF. CDR3 DNA: TGTGCCAGCAGCCCGCTAAAGGACCATTCTCGGTTCTTC.